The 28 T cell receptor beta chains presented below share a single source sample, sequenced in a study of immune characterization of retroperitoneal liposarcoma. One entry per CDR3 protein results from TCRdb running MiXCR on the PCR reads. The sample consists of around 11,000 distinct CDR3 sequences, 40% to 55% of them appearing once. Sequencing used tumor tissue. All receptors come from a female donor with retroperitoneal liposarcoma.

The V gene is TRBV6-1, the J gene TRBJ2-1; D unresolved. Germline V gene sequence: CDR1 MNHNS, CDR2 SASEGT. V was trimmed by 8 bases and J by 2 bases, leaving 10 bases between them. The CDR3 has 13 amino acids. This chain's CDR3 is CASGVDPYNEQFF. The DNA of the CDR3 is TGTGCCAGCGGTGTAGACCCCTACAATGAGCAGTTCTTC.

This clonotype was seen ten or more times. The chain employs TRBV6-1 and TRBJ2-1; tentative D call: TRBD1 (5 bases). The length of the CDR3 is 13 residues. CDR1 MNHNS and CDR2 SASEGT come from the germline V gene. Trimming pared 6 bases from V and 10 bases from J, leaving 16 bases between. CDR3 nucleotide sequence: TGTGCCAGCAGCACGTTAAGGGGTGCGGAGCAGTTCTTC. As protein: CASSTLRGAEQFF.

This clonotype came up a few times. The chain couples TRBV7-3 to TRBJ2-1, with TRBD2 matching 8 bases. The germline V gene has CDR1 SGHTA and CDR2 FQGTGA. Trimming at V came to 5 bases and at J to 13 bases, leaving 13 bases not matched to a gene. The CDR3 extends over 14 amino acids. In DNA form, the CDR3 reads TGTGCCAGCAGCCCCGGGACTAGTCTTGAGACCCAGTTCTTC. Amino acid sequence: CASSPGTSLETQFF. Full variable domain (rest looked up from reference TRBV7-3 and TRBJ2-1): GAGVSQTPSNKVTEKGKYVELRCDPISGHTALYWYRQSLGQGPEFLIYFQGTGAADDSGLPNDRFFAVRPEGSVSTLKIQRTERGDSAVYLCASSPGTSLETQFFGPGTRLTVL.

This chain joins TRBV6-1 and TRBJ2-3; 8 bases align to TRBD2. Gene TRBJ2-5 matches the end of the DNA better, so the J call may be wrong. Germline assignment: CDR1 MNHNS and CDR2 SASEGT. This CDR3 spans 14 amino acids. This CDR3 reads CASSVTGGVQTQYF. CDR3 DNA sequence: TGTGCCAGCAGTGTTACGGGAGGGGTCCAGACCCAGTACTTC.

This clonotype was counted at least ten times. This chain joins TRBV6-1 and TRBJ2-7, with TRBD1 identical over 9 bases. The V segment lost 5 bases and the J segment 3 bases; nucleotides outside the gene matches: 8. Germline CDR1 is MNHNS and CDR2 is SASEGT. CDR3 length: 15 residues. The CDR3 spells CASSLPDRGGYEQYF. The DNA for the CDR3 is TGTGCCAGCAGTTTACCGGACAGGGGAGGCTACGAGCAGTACTTC.

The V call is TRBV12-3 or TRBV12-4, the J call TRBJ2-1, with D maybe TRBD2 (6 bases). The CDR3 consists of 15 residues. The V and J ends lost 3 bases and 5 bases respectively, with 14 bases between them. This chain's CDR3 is CASSFWDFGDNEQFF. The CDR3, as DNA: TGTGCCAGCAGTTTCTGGGACTTCGGCGACAATGAGCAGTTCTTC.

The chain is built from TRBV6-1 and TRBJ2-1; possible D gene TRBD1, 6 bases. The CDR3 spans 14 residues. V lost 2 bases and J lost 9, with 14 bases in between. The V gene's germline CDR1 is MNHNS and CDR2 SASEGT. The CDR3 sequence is CASSESWAGVEQFF. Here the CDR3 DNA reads TGTGCCAGCAGTGAATCATGGGCAGGGGTTGAGCAGTTCTTC.

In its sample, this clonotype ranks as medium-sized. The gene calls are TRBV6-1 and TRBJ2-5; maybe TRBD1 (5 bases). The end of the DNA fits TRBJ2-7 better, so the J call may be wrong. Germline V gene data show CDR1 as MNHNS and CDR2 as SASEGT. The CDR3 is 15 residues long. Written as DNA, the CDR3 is TGTGCCAGCAGTTCCCCTCGCAGGACACGGTACGAGCAGTACTTC. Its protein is CASSSPRRTRYEQYF.

Written as DNA, the CDR3 is TGTGCCAGCAGTTTCTATCGTCGGGAGGGTCACAATGAGCAGTACTTC. Residues: CASSFYRREGHNEQYF. The V and J genes are TRBV12-3 or TRBV12-4 and TRBJ2-5, with 8 bases identical to TRBD2. The trim removed 3 bases at V and 11 bases at J, leaving 17 bases unmatched. The CDR3 is 16 residues long.

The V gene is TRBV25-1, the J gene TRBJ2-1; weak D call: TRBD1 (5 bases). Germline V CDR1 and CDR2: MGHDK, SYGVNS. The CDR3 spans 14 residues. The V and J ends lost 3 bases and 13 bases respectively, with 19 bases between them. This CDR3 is CASSDPRVQETQFF. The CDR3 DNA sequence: TGTGCCAGCAGTGATCCCAGGGTGCAAGAGACCCAGTTCTTC.

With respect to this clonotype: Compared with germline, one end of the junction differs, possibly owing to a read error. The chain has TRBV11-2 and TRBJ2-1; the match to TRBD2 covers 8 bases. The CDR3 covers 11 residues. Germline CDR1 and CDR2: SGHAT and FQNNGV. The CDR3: CASSNSGTEDF. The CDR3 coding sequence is TGTGCCAGCAGCAATAGCGGGACGGAGGACTTC. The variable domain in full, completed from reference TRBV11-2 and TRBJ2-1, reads EAGVAQSPRYKIIEKRQSVAFWCNPISGHATLYWYQQILGQGPKLLIQFQNNGVVDDSQLPKDRFSAERLKGVDSTLKIQPAKLEDSAVYLCASSNSGTEDFGPGTRLTVL.

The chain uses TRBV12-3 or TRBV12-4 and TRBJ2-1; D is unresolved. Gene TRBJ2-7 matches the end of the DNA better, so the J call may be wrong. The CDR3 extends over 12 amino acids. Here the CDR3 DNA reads TGTGCCAGCAGTTTAGAAGGAGCGGAGCAGTACTTC. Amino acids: CASSLEGAEQYF.

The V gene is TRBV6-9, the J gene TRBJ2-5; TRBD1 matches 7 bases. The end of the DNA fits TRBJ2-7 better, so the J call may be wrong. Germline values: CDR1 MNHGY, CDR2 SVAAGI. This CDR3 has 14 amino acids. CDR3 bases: TGTGCCAGCAGCCCCGACAGGGCTCCGTACGAGCAGTACTTC. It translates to CASSPDRAPYEQYF.

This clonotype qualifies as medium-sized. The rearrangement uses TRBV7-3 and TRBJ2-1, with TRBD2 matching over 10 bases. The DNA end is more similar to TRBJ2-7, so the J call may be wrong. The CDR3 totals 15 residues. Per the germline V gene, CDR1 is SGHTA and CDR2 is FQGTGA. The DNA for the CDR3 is TGTGCCAGCAGTTCGGACGGGACTAGCGACAATGAGCAGTACTTC. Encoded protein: CASSSDGTSDNEQYF.

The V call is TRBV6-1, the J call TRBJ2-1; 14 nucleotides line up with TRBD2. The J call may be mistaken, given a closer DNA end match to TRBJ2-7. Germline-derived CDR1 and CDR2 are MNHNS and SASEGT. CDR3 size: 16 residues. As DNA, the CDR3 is TGTGCCAGCAGTGTCACAGGGACTAGCGGGAGTTACGAGCAGTACTTC. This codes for CASSVTGTSGSYEQYF.

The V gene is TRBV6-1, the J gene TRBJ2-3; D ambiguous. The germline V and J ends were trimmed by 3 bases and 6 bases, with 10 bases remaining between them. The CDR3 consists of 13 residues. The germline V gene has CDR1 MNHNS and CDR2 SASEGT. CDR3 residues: CASSESWLDTQYF. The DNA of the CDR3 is TGTGCCAGCAGTGAGAGCTGGCTTGATACGCAGTATTTT.

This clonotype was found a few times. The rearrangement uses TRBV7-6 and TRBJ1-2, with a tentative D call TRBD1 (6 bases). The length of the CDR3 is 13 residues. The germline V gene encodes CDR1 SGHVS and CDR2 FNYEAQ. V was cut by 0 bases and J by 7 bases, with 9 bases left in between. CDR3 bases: TGTGCCAGCAGCTTAGCTCGGACAGTTGGCTACACCTTC. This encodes CASSLARTVGYTF.

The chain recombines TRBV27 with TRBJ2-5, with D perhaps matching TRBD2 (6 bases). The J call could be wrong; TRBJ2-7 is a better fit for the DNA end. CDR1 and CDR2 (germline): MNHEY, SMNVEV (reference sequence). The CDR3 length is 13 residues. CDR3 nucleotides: TGTGCCAGCAGTTTAAGACTAGGCTACGAGCAGTACTTC. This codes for CASSLRLGYEQYF.

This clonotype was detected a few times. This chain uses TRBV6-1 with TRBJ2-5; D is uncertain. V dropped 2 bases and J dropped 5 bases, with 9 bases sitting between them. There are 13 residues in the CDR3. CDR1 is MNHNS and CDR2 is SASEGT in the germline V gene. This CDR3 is CASSENPGETQYF. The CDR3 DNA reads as TGTGCCAGCAGTGAAAATCCCGGGGAGACCCAGTACTTC.

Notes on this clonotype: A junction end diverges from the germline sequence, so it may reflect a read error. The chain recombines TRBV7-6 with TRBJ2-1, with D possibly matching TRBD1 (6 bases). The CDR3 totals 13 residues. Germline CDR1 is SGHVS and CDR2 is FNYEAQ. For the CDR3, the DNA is TGTGCTAGCAGCTTATCAGGGGATTACGAGCAGTTCTTC. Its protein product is CASSLSGDYEQFF. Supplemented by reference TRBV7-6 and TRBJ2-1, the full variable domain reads GAGVSQSPRYKVTKRGQDVALRCDPISGHVSLYWYRQALGQGPEFLTYFNYEAQQDKSGLPNDRFSAERPEGSISTLTIQRTEQRDSAMYRCASSLSGDYEQFFGPGTRLTVL.

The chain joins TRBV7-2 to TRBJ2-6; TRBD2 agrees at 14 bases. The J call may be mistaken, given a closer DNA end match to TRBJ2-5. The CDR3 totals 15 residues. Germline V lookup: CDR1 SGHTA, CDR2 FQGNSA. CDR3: CASSQTSGGVETQYF. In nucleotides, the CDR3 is TGTGCCAGCAGCCAGACTAGCGGGGGGGTTGAGACCCAGTACTTC.

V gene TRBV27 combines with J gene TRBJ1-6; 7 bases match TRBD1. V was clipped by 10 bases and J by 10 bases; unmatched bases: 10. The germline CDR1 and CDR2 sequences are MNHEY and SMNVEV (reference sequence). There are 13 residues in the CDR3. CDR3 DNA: TGTGCCATCGCGACAGGGAAATGGTCACCCCTCCACTTT. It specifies CAIATGKWSPLHF.

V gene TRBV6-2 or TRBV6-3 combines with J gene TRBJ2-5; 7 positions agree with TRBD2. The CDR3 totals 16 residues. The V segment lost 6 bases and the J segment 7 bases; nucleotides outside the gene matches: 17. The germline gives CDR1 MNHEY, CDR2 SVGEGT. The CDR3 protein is CASSGPSGEGEGTQYF. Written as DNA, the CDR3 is TGTGCCAGCAGCGGGCCTTCGGGGGAGGGAGAAGGGACCCAGTACTTC.

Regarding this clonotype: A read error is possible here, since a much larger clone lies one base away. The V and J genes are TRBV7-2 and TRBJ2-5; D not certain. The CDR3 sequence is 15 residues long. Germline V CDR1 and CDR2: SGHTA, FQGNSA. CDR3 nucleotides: TGTGCCAGCAATTCCCGGTGGGTTTCCTACAATGAGCCGTTCTTC. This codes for CASNSRWVSYNEPFF. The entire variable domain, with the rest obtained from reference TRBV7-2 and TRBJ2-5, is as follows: GAGVSQSPSNKVTEKGKDVELRCDPISGHTALYWYRQSLGQGLEFLIYFQGNSAPDKSGLPSDRFSAERTGGSVSTLTIQRTQQEDSAVYLCASNSRWVSYNEPFFGPGTRLLVL.

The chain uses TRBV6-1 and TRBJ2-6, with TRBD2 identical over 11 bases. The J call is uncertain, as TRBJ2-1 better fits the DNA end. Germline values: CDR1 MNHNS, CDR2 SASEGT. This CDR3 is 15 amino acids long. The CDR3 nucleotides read TGTGCCAGCAGTGGGCTGACTAGCGGGAACTACGAGCAGTTCTTC. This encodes CASSGLTSGNYEQFF.

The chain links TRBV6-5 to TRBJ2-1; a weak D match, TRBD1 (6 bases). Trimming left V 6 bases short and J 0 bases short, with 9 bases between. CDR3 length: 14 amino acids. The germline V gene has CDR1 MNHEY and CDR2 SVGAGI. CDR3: CASSQGSSYNEQFF. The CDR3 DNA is TGTGCCAGCAGCCAGGGGAGCTCCTACAATGAGCAGTTCTTC.

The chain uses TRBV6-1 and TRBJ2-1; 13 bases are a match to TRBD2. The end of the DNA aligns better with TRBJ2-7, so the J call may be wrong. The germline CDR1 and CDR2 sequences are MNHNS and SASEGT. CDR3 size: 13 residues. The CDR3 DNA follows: TGTGCCAGCAGTGGACTAGCGGGAGGAGAGCAGTACTTC. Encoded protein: CASSGLAGGEQYF.

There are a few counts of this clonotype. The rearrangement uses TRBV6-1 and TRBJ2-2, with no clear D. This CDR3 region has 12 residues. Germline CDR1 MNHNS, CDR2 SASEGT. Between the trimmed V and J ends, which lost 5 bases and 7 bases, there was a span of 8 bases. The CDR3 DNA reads TGTGCCAGCAGTTCCGCGCTCGGGGAGCTGTTTTTT. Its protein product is CASSSALGELFF.